This entry describes one T cell receptor beta chain. What it recognizes is unknown. The record originates from a study of OX40 agonist ivuxolimab in advanced cancers. The germline V gene encodes CDR1 WSHSY and CDR2 SAAADI. The V segment lost 2 bases and the J segment 8 bases; nucleotides outside the gene matches: 4. The CDR3 consists of 13 residues. Study observations and caveats: A proportion of nonresponders additionally exhibited low normalized T-cell clonal expansion.

Produced via immunoSEQ multiplex PCR; TCRdb's table is partial and in-frame only. The sample holds roughly 97,000 clones, around 90% seen once. The specimen comprised CD4+ or CD8+ T cells sorted from blood, sampled in a trial of the OX40 agonist ivuxolimab. This receptor was identified in an adult with an advanced solid tumor such as melanoma, head and neck, liver or kidney cancer. The chain joins TRBV10-2 to TRBJ1-2; 8 nucleotides line up with TRBD1. The CDR3 DNA reads as TGCGCCAGCAGTGAGGCAGGGGGCTTAGGCTACACCTTC. Translation: CASSEAGGLGYTF.